Listed below are T cell receptor beta chains from one sample, sequenced in a study of T cells after yellow fever vaccination. MiXCR, applied by TCRdb to the 5' RACE reads, yields one record per CDR3 protein. The table shows some 150,000 distinct CDR3 sequences, with approximately 10% occurring only once. The starting material was CD8+ T cells sorted from PBMCs, obtained 15 days after the yellow fever booster vaccination. The receptor set was obtained from a man between 18 and 29 years old who received the YFV17D yellow fever vaccine. CDR3s include the opening cysteine and the closing phenylalanine or tryptophan. D genes are given only for firm matches. Clone size is given for some rows only: seen once, a few or many times, or a class if the clone is expanded.

V: TRBV24-1; J: TRBJ1-5; size: .; D: .; CDR3: CATSAGPGGEQPQHF; DNA: TGTGCCACCAGTGCAGGGCCCGGAGGGGAGCAGCCCCAGCATTTT
V: TRBV5-4; J: TRBJ2-4; size: .; D: TRBD1; CDR3: CASSATGGISKNIQYF; DNA: TGTGCCAGCAGCGCCACAGGGGGCATCAGCAAAAACATTCAGTACTTC
V: TRBV7-9; J: TRBJ2-1; size: .; D: .; CDR3: CASSRDVDEQFF; DNA: TGTGCCAGCAGCCGCGACGTGGATGAGCAGTTCTTC
V: TRBV4-1; J: TRBJ2-2; size: few; D: .; CDR3: CASSLGQYTGELFF; DNA: TGCGCCAGCAGCCTAGGACAGTATACCGGGGAGCTGTTTTTT
V: TRBV5-1; J: TRBJ2-1; size: many; D: .; CDR3: CASSFHGDRSRLGQFF; DNA: TGCGCCAGCAGCTTCCATGGGGACCGTTCCCGACTGGGGCAGTTCTTC
V: TRBV6-5; J: TRBJ1-1; size: few; D: .; CDR3: CASSYSGGGMMNTEAFF; DNA: TGTGCCAGCAGTTACTCTGGGGGGGGGATGATGAACACTGAAGCTTTCTTT
V: TRBV7-2; J: TRBJ2-7; size: .; D: TRBD1; CDR3: CASSWTGPYEQYF; DNA: TGTGCCAGCAGCTGGACAGGACCCTACGAGCAGTACTTC
V: TRBV2; J: TRBJ1-3; size: .; D: TRBD1; CDR3: CASRDRGSSPGNTIYF; DNA: TGTGCCAGCAGAGACAGGGGATCCAGTCCTGGAAACACCATATATTTT
V: TRBV4-1; J: TRBJ1-3; size: .; D: .; CDR3: CASSQWVDSPSGNTIYF; DNA: TGCGCCAGCAGCCAATGGGTTGACAGTCCCTCTGGAAACACCATATATTTT
V: TRBV6-5; J: TRBJ2-7; size: .; D: .; CDR3: CASAEVGEQYF; DNA: TGTGCCAGCGCGGAGGTGGGGGAGCAGTACTTC
V: TRBV14; J: TRBJ2-2; size: many; D: TRBD2; CDR3: CASSQEAAGVATGELFF; DNA: TGTGCCAGCAGCCAAGAGGCAGCGGGGGTTGCGACCGGGGAGCTGTTTTTT
V: TRBV12-3/TRBV12-4; J: TRBJ2-3; size: .; D: .; CDR3: CASSLFSDRNLPDTQYF; DNA: TGTGCCAGCAGTTTATTTTCTGACAGGAACTTGCCAGATACGCAGTATTTT
V: TRBV12-3/TRBV12-4; J: TRBJ1-5; size: .; D: .; CDR3: CASSIRGSNQPQHF; DNA: TGTGCCAGCAGTATCAGGGGTTCCAATCAGCCCCAGCATTTT
V: TRBV6-1; J: TRBJ2-5; size: many; D: TRBD1; CDR3: CASSAYTGGQETQYF; DNA: TGTGCCAGCAGTGCTTACACAGGGGGCCAAGAGACCCAGTACTTC
V: TRBV9; J: TRBJ2-1; size: few; D: .; CDR3: CASSAEGGVHDEQFF; DNA: TGTGCCAGCAGCGCCGAGGGGGGGGTTCACGATGAGCAGTTCTTC
V: TRBV6-5; J: TRBJ1-5; size: .; D: .; CDR3: CASSYYRGSNQPQHF; DNA: TGTGCCAGCAGTTACTATCGGGGTAGCAATCAGCCCCAGCATTTT
V: TRBV4-3; J: TRBJ2-5; size: .; D: .; CDR3: CASSQGPGKVSQETQYF; DNA: TGCGCCAGCAGCCAAGGCCCGGGGAAAGTGTCTCAAGAGACCCAGTACTTC
V: TRBV10-3; J: TRBJ2-3; size: .; D: .; CDR3: CAISVRGRSTDTQYF; DNA: TGTGCCATCAGCGTGAGGGGGAGAAGCACAGATACGCAGTATTTT
V: TRBV19; J: TRBJ2-1; size: .; D: .; CDR3: CASRLLGDDEQFF; DNA: TGTGCCAGTAGGCTATTGGGGGATGATGAGCAGTTCTTC
V: TRBV12-3/TRBV12-4; J: TRBJ2-3; size: many; D: TRBD2; CDR3: CASSWTSDGTQYF; DNA: TGTGCCAGCAGTTGGACTAGCGACGGTACGCAGTATTTT
V: TRBV18; J: TRBJ1-3; size: .; D: .; CDR3: CASSPKDPGVRNTIYF; DNA: TGTGCCAGCTCACCAAAAGATCCAGGGGTCCGAAACACCATATATTTT
V: TRBV4-1; J: TRBJ2-1; size: few; D: .; CDR3: CASSQVLDSYEQFF; DNA: TGCGCCAGCAGCCAAGTCCTAGATTCATATGAGCAGTTCTTC
V: TRBV11-1; J: TRBJ1-2; size: few; D: .; CDR3: CASSLGMTTRDGGYTF; DNA: TGTGCCAGCAGCTTAGGTATGACGACCCGTGATGGTGGCTACACCTTC
V: TRBV12-3/TRBV12-4; J: TRBJ2-3; size: few; D: .; CDR3: CASSLDAYTQYF; DNA: TGTGCCAGCAGTTTAGATGCCTATACGCAGTATTTT
V: TRBV7-8; J: TRBJ1-2; size: .; D: .; CDR3: CASSNRGFYGYTF; DNA: TGTGCCAGCAGTAACCGAGGGTTCTATGGCTACACCTTC
V: TRBV6-4; J: TRBJ2-1; size: many; D: .; CDR3: CASSDESRKQFF; DNA: TGTGCCAGCAGTGACGAGAGCAGAAAGCAGTTCTTC
V: TRBV7-8; J: TRBJ2-1; size: many; D: .; CDR3: CASSPAGDEQFF; DNA: TGTGCCAGCAGCCCCGCAGGGGATGAGCAGTTCTTC
V: TRBV11-2; J: TRBJ2-3; size: few; D: .; CDR3: CASSQTGLSTDTQYF; DNA: TGTGCCAGCAGCCAGACCGGGCTGAGCACAGATACGCAGTATTTT
V: TRBV7-9; J: TRBJ1-5; size: few; D: .; CDR3: CASSQRVGQPQHF; DNA: TGTGCCAGCAGCCAAAGGGTGGGTCAGCCCCAGCATTTT
V: TRBV19; J: TRBJ1-2; size: few; D: .; CDR3: CASTKGGDYGYTF; DNA: TGTGCCAGTACCAAAGGAGGGGACTATGGCTACACCTTC
V: TRBV4-3; J: TRBJ2-5; size: .; D: .; CDR3: CASSQVPQVGETQYF; DNA: TGCGCCAGCAGCCAAGTTCCACAGGTTGGCGAGACCCAGTACTTC
V: TRBV7-8; J: TRBJ2-5; size: few; D: .; CDR3: CASSPHGAGHQETQYF; DNA: TGTGCCAGCAGCCCTCACGGGGCAGGCCACCAAGAGACCCAGTACTTC
V: TRBV5-1; J: TRBJ1-1; size: .; D: TRBD1; CDR3: CASSLGTGGAVNTEAFF; DNA: TGCGCCAGCAGCTTGGGGACAGGAGGTGCAGTGAACACTGAAGCTTTCTTT
V: TRBV5-1; J: TRBJ1-1; size: few; D: TRBD1; CDR3: CASSKKQGPNTEAFF; DNA: TGCGCCAGCAGCAAGAAACAGGGGCCGAACACTGAAGCTTTCTTT
V: TRBV12-3/TRBV12-4; J: TRBJ2-1; size: .; D: .; CDR3: CASSPTGPMEQFF; DNA: TGTGCCAGCTCCCCTACGGGTCCCATGGAGCAGTTCTTC
V: TRBV4-1; J: TRBJ2-7; size: .; D: TRBD1; CDR3: CASSQVGQGAYEQYF; DNA: TGCGCCAGCAGCCAAGTTGGACAGGGGGCGTACGAGCAGTACTTC
V: TRBV12-3/TRBV12-4; J: TRBJ2-7; size: .; D: TRBD2; CDR3: CASSLGGISYEQYF; DNA: TGTGCCAGCAGTTTGGGGGGGATCTCCTACGAGCAGTACTTC
V: TRBV6-5; J: TRBJ2-3; size: few; D: .; CDR3: CASRDPVDTQYF; DNA: TGTGCCAGCAGGGACCCGGTGGATACGCAGTATTTT
V: TRBV11-3; J: TRBJ2-1; size: .; D: TRBD1; CDR3: CASSLKGTGTGGVNNEQFF; DNA: TGTGCCAGCAGCTTAAAGGGTACCGGGACAGGGGGTGTCAACAATGAGCAGTTCTTC
V: TRBV15; J: TRBJ2-7; size: .; D: .; CDR3: CATSVERTVGYEQYF; DNA: TGTGCCACCAGCGTAGAGCGGACAGTTGGATACGAGCAGTACTTC
V: TRBV29-1; J: TRBJ2-4; size: many; D: .; CDR3: CTRLIAKNIQYF; DNA: TGCACACGACTGATAGCCAAAAACATTCAGTACTTC
V: TRBV11-2; J: TRBJ1-4; size: .; D: .; CDR3: CASSLGSWGLNEKLFF; DNA: TGTGCCAGCAGCTTGGGGAGTTGGGGGCTTAATGAAAAACTGTTTTTT
V: TRBV6-5; J: TRBJ2-7; size: .; D: TRBD1; CDR3: CASSYSGTGSEQYF; DNA: TGTGCCAGCAGTTACTCCGGGACAGGGAGCGAGCAGTACTTC
V: TRBV27; J: TRBJ2-7; size: few; D: TRBD2; CDR3: CASSPGLAGRVYEQYF; DNA: TGTGCCAGCAGTCCCGGACTAGCGGGGAGAGTCTACGAGCAGTACTTC
V: TRBV11-1; J: TRBJ2-3; size: many; D: TRBD1; CDR3: CASSLPRGLGDTQYF; DNA: TGTGCCAGCAGCTTACCCAGGGGGCTTGGGGATACGCAGTATTTT
V: TRBV5-4; J: TRBJ2-1; size: .; D: .; CDR3: CASSLEGYATNEQFF; DNA: TGTGCCAGCAGCTTGGAGGGCTACGCGACTAATGAGCAGTTCTTC
V: TRBV4-1; J: TRBJ2-7; size: few; D: .; CDR3: CASSQDRPEEQYF; DNA: TGCGCCAGCAGCCAAGATCGGCCGGAGGAGCAGTACTTC
V: TRBV4-1; J: TRBJ2-7; size: .; D: .; CDR3: CASSHHGAGREQYF; DNA: TGCGCCAGCAGCCACCATGGGGCAGGCCGCGAGCAGTACTTC
V: TRBV7-9; J: TRBJ1-2; size: few; D: TRBD1; CDR3: CASSEIGQGKGDTF; DNA: TGTGCCAGCAGCGAAATCGGACAGGGGAAAGGGGACACCTTC
V: TRBV10-1; J: TRBJ1-1; size: many; D: .; CDR3: CASSRGLDTEAFF; DNA: TGCGCCAGCAGTCGGGGCCTAGACACTGAAGCTTTCTTT
V: TRBV29-1; J: TRBJ1-1; size: few; D: TRBD1; CDR3: CSGADRGAFF; DNA: TGCAGCGGAGCCGACAGGGGAGCTTTCTTT
V: TRBV6-2/TRBV6-3; J: TRBJ2-1; size: few; D: TRBD2; CDR3: CASTWGLANEQFF; DNA: TGTGCCAGTACCTGGGGACTAGCTAATGAGCAGTTCTTC
V: TRBV11-2; J: TRBJ2-5; size: few; D: .; CDR3: CASSLYGAWQETQYF; DNA: TGTGCCAGCAGCCTCTACGGGGCCTGGCAAGAGACCCAGTACTTC
V: TRBV29-1; J: TRBJ2-7; size: .; D: TRBD1; CDR3: CSVQTGRSYEQYF; DNA: TGCAGCGTCCAGACAGGGCGCTCCTACGAGCAGTACTTC
V: TRBV5-1; J: TRBJ1-1; size: few; D: .; CDR3: CASSTPTASPNTEAFF; DNA: TGCGCCAGCAGCACCCCGACAGCCTCCCCGAACACTGAAGCTTTCTTT
V: TRBV20-1; J: TRBJ2-5; size: few; D: .; CDR3: CSARELAETQYF; DNA: TGCAGTGCTAGAGAACTCGCAGAGACCCAGTACTTC
V: TRBV25-1; J: TRBJ1-4; size: few; D: TRBD1; CDR3: CASSGDRALDEKLFF; DNA: TGTGCCAGCAGTGGAGACAGGGCTCTAGATGAAAAACTGTTTTTT
V: TRBV6-5; J: TRBJ2-1; size: few; D: .; CDR3: CASGRAPSSYNEQFF; DNA: TGTGCCAGCGGGCGGGCCCCGAGCTCCTACAATGAGCAGTTCTTC
V: TRBV4-3; J: TRBJ2-5; size: .; D: TRBD1; CDR3: CASSQGTGVETQYF; DNA: TGCGCCAGCAGCCAGGGTACAGGGGTAGAGACCCAGTACTTC